Shown below are 30 T cell receptor beta chains from a single sample sequenced in a study of blood T cell repertoires in COVID-19. The protocol was immunoSEQ multiplex PCR, while the TCRdb copy is restricted to in-frame clones and leaves out a portion. This table has about 160,000 clones, 84% appearing once. Sequenced sample: PBMCs or T cells enriched from blood (not recorded which). The receptors shown here come from a woman aged 45-65 years who had recovered from COVID-19.

The chain has TRBV24-1 and TRBJ1-2; TRBD1 agrees at 7 bases. Losses at the gene ends were 4 bases for V and 5 bases for J; bases not matched to a gene: 6. This CDR3 is 14 amino acids long. The germline gives CDR1 KGHDR, CDR2 SFDVKD. For the CDR3, the DNA is TGTGCCACCAGTGACGGTGACAGGGCGTATGGCTACACCTTC. Protein sequence: CATSDGDRAYGYTF.

V is TRBV29-1 and J is TRBJ2-3, with D perhaps matching TRBD1 (6 bases). Germline V gene sequence: CDR1 SQVTM, CDR2 ANQGSEA. The CDR3 spans 12 residues. The germline V and J ends were trimmed by 6 bases and 4 bases, with 11 bases remaining between them. The CDR3 protein is CSVTGTPDTQYF. DNA for the CDR3: TGCAGCGTGACCGGGACACCAGATACGCAGTATTTT.

The rearrangement uses TRBV7-3 and TRBJ2-3, with TRBD2 matching 11 bases. There are 14 residues in the CDR3. Germline V gene lookup returns CDR1 SGHTA and CDR2 FQGTGA. Trimming took 2 bases from V and 9 from J; bases not matched to a gene: 4. The CDR3 DNA is TGTGCCAGCAGCTTAGATTCTAGCGGGGGGACGCAGTATTTT. It codes for CASSLDSSGGTQYF.

The V and J genes are TRBV6-6 and TRBJ1-1; a possible D gene is TRBD1 (5 bases). CDR1 and CDR2 (germline): MNHNY, SVGAGI (reference sequence). The CDR3 is 13 amino acids. Deletions cut 0 bases from V and 5 bases from J, with 7 bases between. CDR3 DNA: TGTGCCAGCAGTTACTCCAGGGTTACTGAAGCTTTCTTT. Residues: CASSYSRVTEAFF.

V is TRBV6-5 and J is TRBJ1-5; D not resolved. The germline V gene has CDR1 MNHEY and CDR2 SVGAGI. The CDR3 has 15 amino acids. Trimming took 8 bases from V and 1 from J, leaving 15 bases between them. CDR3 coding DNA: TGTGCCAGCCGCCTCATGAGCGCGAGCAATCAGCCCCAGCATTTT. It encodes CASRLMSASNQPQHF.

The chain is built from TRBV28 and TRBJ1-3; 8 nucleotides match TRBD1. The germline CDR1 and CDR2 sequences are MDHEN and SYDVKM. The CDR3 is 17 residues long. Trimming removed 5 bases from V and 4 bases from J; junction bases left unmatched: 13. CDR3 sequence (DNA): TGTGCCAGCAGTCCCCACCCTGGACAGGGCATCGGAAACACCATATATTTT. It codes for CASSPHPGQGIGNTIYF.

V usage is TRBV5-1 and J usage is TRBJ2-3; 13 bases map to TRBD2. The CDR3 is 16 residues long. Trimming removed 4 bases from V and 4 bases from J; junction bases left unmatched: 6. Germline V gene sequence: CDR1 SGHRS, CDR2 YFSETQ. The CDR3 reads CASSPGLAGAPDTQYF. CDR3 DNA sequence: TGCGCCAGCAGCCCCGGACTAGCGGGAGCTCCAGATACGCAGTATTTT.

The CDR3 sequence: CASSPSGAYEQYF. The DNA of the CDR3 is TGTGCCAGCAGCCCATCGGGGGCCTACGAGCAGTACTTC. The chain recombines TRBV11-2 with TRBJ2-7, with D tentatively TRBD2 (6 bases). Trimming took off 5 bases at V and 2 bases at J, with 10 bases between the two ends. This CDR3 contains 13 residues. The germline gives CDR1 SGHAT, CDR2 FQNNGV.

The rearrangement links TRBV4-2 to TRBJ2-1; 13 bases fit TRBD2. V dropped 4 bases and J dropped 4; count of bases not matched to a gene: 4. The CDR3 sequence is 16 residues long. The germline CDR1 and CDR2 sequences are LGHNA and YNFKEQ. The CDR3 region has the DNA TGTGCCAGCAGCCTAGGACTAGCGGGGGAGTACAATGAGCAGTTCTTC. This gives the protein CASSLGLAGEYNEQFF.

The gene calls are TRBV7-2 and TRBJ2-5; 7 nucleotides agree with TRBD2. Germline CDR1 SGHTA, CDR2 FQGNSA. V shed 6 bases, J shed 7 bases, and the junction held 14 bases outside the gene matches. The CDR3 covers 15 residues. The CDR3 bases are TGTGCCAGCAGGTTATCTCGGGCGGGAGATGCGACCCAGTACTTC. It is translated as CASRLSRAGDATQYF.

J is TRBJ1-5 and V is TRBV6-5; D unresolved. Trimming took 0 bases from V and 0 from J, leaving 6 bases between them. Germline CDR1 MNHEY, CDR2 SVGAGI. The CDR3 has 15 amino acids. CDR3 in DNA: TGTGCCAGCAGTTACTCGTCTAATAGCAATCAGCCCCAGCATTTT. Amino acids: CASSYSSNSNQPQHF.

J is TRBJ1-4 and V is TRBV28; 7 nucleotides match TRBD1. V shed 3 bases, J shed 4 bases, and the junction held 8 bases outside the gene matches. The CDR3 is 16 amino acids. Germline V CDR1 and CDR2: MDHEN, SYDVKM. This CDR3 reads CASSFGDRQFNEKLFF. In DNA form, the CDR3 reads TGTGCCAGCAGTTTTGGGGACAGACAGTTTAATGAAAAACTGTTTTTT. Looking up the rest from reference TRBV28 and TRBJ1-4 gives the full variable domain: DVKVTQSSRYLVKRTGEKVFLECVQDMDHENMFWYRQDPGLGLRLIYFSYDVKMKEKGDIPEGYSVSREKKERFSLILESASTNQTSMYLCASSFGDRQFNEKLFFGSGTQLSVL.

The chain joins TRBV3-1 (or the pseudogene TRBV3-2) to TRBJ2-7; 8 bases map to TRBD1. Germline assignment: CDR1 LGHDT and CDR2 YNNKEL (reference sequence). The CDR3 covers 14 residues. V was clipped by 3 bases and J by 6 bases; unmatched bases: 7. CDR3 amino acids: CASSQNTGGGEQYF. The CDR3 DNA is TGTGCCAGCAGCCAGAACACAGGGGGTGGCGAGCAGTACTTC.

The CDR3 here is CASSYSGSPGVRAFF. The CDR3, as DNA: TGTGCCAGCAGTTATTCTGGGAGCCCGGGTGTCAGGGCTTTCTTT. The chain couples TRBV6-2 or TRBV6-3 to TRBJ1-1; D remains unclear. The CDR3 spans 15 residues. V lost 3 bases, J lost 11 bases, and 22 bases lay in between. Germline assignment: CDR1 MNHEY and CDR2 SVGEGT.

The chain is built from TRBV27 and TRBJ2-4; 16 bases agree with TRBD2. The ends lost 5 bases at V and 0 bases at J; junction bases unmatched: 7. The CDR3 is 19 amino acids. Germline lookup yields CDR1 MNHEY and CDR2 SMNVEV (reference sequence). Here the CDR3 reads CASSLPGLAGGIAKNIQYF. The CDR3 DNA is TGTGCCAGCAGTCTTCCGGGACTAGCGGGAGGGATAGCCAAAAACATTCAGTACTTC.

The CDR3 DNA reads as TGTGCCATCAGCGACACCGGGACAGGGATCAAGAACACTGAAGCTTTCTTT. Amino acid sequence: CAISDTGTGIKNTEAFF. This chain uses TRBV10-3 with TRBJ1-1; TRBD1 aligns across 9 bases. The CDR3 spans 17 residues. The junction had 12 bases not matched to a gene; V was cut back by 6 bases and J by 1 base. Germline V CDR1 and CDR2: ENHRY, SYGVKD.

A word on this clone: The junction does not match germline at one end; this may be a read error. This chain links TRBV6-5 with TRBJ2-7; D unresolved. Germline V CDR1 and CDR2: MNHEY, SVGAGI. The length of the CDR3 is 13 residues. Written as DNA, the CDR3 is TGTGCCAGCAGATACTTCTCGACTGGCGAGCAGTACTTC. This translates into CASRYFSTGEQYF.

The chain carries TRBV6-5 and TRBJ1-5; possible D gene TRBD1, 6 bases. The V end lost 0 bases, the J end lost 3 bases, and 9 bases lay between the germline ends. Germline V CDR1 and CDR2: MNHEY, SVGAGI. This CDR3 comprises 15 residues. The CDR3: CASSYSWTVNQPQHF. The DNA of the CDR3 is TGTGCCAGCAGTTACTCTTGGACAGTCAATCAGCCCCAGCATTTT.

The chain employs TRBV20-1 and TRBJ2-7; D is unresolved. Trimming removed 3 bases at V and 0 bases at J, with 9 bases between. Germline V gives CDR1 DFQATT, CDR2 SNEGSKA (reference sequence). The CDR3 has 13 amino acids. CDR3 region: CSASTVSSYEQYF. CDR3 bases: TGCAGTGCTAGTACAGTCAGCTCCTACGAGCAGTACTTC.

This rearrangement joins TRBV4-2 to TRBJ1-2; D uncertain. The germline V gene has CDR1 LGHNA and CDR2 YNFKEQ. The V end lost 1 base, the J end lost 8 bases, and 14 bases lay between the germline ends. The CDR3 loop spans 14 amino acids. CDR3 loop: CASSQGVISGGYTF. DNA for the CDR3: TGTGCCAGCAGCCAAGGGGTGATTAGCGGGGGCTACACCTTC.

The rearrangement links TRBV19 to TRBJ1-5, with TRBD1 as a possible D gene (6 bases). This CDR3 region has 14 residues. V dropped 10 bases and J dropped 4 bases, with 17 bases sitting between them. Germline V gene lookup returns CDR1 LNHDA and CDR2 SQIVND (reference sequence). CDR3 loop: CATTRTDLNQPQHF. The CDR3 DNA follows: TGTGCCACTACAAGGACAGATTTAAATCAGCCCCAGCATTTT. Full variable domain (rest looked up from reference TRBV19 and TRBJ1-5): DGGITQSPKYLFRKEGQNVTLSCEQNLNHDAMYWYRQDPGQGLRLIYYSQIVNDFQKGDIAEGYSVSREKKESFPLTVTSAQKNPTAFYLCATTRTDLNQPQHFGDGTRLSIL.

This chain connects TRBV6-1 to TRBJ2-4, with TRBD2 identical over 15 bases. The V segment lost 4 bases and the J segment 5 bases; nucleotides outside the gene matches: 3. This CDR3 is 16 amino acids long. Germline V gives CDR1 MNHNS, CDR2 SASEGT. The CDR3 DNA reads as TGTGCCAGCAGTGCGGGACTAGCGGGGGGCGAAAACATTCAGTACTTC. Protein sequence: CASSAGLAGGENIQYF.

The chain uses TRBV28 and TRBJ2-2; TRBD2 matches at 12 bases. Per the germline V gene, CDR1 is MDHEN and CDR2 is SYDVKM. The junction had 4 bases not matched to a gene; V was cut back by 2 bases and J by 9 bases. The CDR3 spans 15 residues. The DNA of the CDR3 is TGTGCCAGCAGTTTACGGACTAGCGGGAATAGGGAGCTGTTTTTT. Protein sequence: CASSLRTSGNRELFF.

V and J are TRBV19 and TRBJ1-5; 10 bases are shared with TRBD1. CDR3 length: 13 residues. Germline CDR1 and CDR2: LNHDA and SQIVND (reference sequence). The junction had 5 bases not matched to a gene; V was cut back by 9 bases and J by 6 bases. CDR3 residues: CASRDRGTQPQHF. CDR3 nucleotides: TGTGCCAGCCGGGACAGGGGAACTCAGCCCCAGCATTTT.

This rearrangement joins TRBV2 to TRBJ1-6; unclear D gene. This CDR3 comprises 15 residues. The V gene lost 8 bases and the J gene lost 9 bases, with 20 bases spanning the gap. The germline gives CDR1 SNHLY, CDR2 FYNNEI. The CDR3 region is CASRGSVIETSPLHF. The CDR3 DNA reads as TGTGCCAGCCGAGGAAGCGTAATTGAGACTTCACCCCTCCACTTT.

V and J are TRBV9 and TRBJ1-2; D is unresolved. The germline V gene encodes CDR1 SGDLS and CDR2 YYNGEE. The ends were cut back, 3 bases at V and 5 bases at J, with 8 bases in the middle. The length of the CDR3 is 12 residues. This chain's CDR3 is CASSATRYGYTF. The CDR3 DNA reads as TGTGCCAGCAGCGCCACACGTTATGGCTACACCTTC.

The chain has TRBV6-6 and TRBJ2-7, with D possibly TRBD1 on 6 matching bases. CDR3 length: 14 residues. Trimming took off 6 bases at V and 7 bases at J, with 19 bases between the two ends. The V gene's germline CDR1 is MNHNY and CDR2 SVGAGI (reference sequence). The CDR3 loop is CASRLQGDLGEQYF. As DNA, the CDR3 is TGTGCCAGCAGACTACAGGGTGATTTGGGGGAGCAGTACTTC.

In this sample, this clone turned up once. CDR3 in amino acids: CASSERSGKRNEQFF. DNA for the CDR3: TGTGCCAGCAGTGAAAGGAGCGGGAAGAGGAATGAGCAGTTCTTC. The rearrangement uses TRBV2 and TRBJ2-1; TRBD2 agrees at 7 bases. CDR1 and CDR2 from the germline V gene are SNHLY and FYNNEI. The CDR3 covers 15 residues. J lost 7 bases, V lost 2 bases, and 8 bases had no gene match.

V is TRBV29-1 and J is TRBJ1-2; D perhaps matches TRBD1 (6 bases). V lost 4 bases, J lost 3 bases, and 15 bases lay in between. CDR1 is SQVTM and CDR2 is ANQGSEA in the germline V gene. The length of the CDR3 is 14 residues. CDR3 residues: CSVGGSGVDYGYTF. CDR3 in DNA: TGCAGCGTTGGGGGGTCAGGGGTTGACTATGGCTACACCTTC.

V is TRBV5-1 and J is TRBJ2-5; TRBD2 aligns across 15 bases. Germline trimming cut 4 bases from V and 3 bases from J; bases unmatched to any gene: 4. This CDR3 comprises 16 residues. The germline V gene encodes CDR1 SGHRS and CDR2 YFSETQ. This chain's CDR3 is CASSPGLAGGKETQYF. The CDR3 DNA reads as TGCGCCAGCAGCCCAGGACTAGCGGGGGGGAAAGAGACCCAGTACTTC. The complete variable domain, with remaining parts taken from reference TRBV5-1 and TRBJ2-5, reads KAGVTQTPRYLIKTRGQQVTLSCSPISGHRSVSWYQQTPGQGLQFLFEYFSETQRNKGNFPGRFSGRQFSNSRSEMNVSTLELGDSALYLCASSPGLAGGKETQYFGPGTRLLVL.